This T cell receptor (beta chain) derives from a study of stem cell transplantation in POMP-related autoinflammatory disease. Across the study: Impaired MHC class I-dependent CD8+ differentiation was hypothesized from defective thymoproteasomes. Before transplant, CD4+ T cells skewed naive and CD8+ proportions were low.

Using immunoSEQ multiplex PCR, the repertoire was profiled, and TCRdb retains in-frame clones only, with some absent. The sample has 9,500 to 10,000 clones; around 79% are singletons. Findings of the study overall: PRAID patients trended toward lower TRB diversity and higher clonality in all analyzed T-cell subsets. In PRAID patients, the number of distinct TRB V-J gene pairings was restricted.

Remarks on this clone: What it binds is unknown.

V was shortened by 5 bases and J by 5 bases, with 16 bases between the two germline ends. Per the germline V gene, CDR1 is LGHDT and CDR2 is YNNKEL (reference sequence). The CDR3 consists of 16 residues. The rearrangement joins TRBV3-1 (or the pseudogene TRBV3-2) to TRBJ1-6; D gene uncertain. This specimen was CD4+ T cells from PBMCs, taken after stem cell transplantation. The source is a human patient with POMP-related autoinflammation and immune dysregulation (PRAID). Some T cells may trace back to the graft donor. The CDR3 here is CASSYRAPIHNSPLHF. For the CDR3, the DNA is TGTGCCAGCAGCTACCGTGCTCCCATTCATAATTCACCCCTCCACTTT.